Below are 24 T cell receptor beta chains sequenced from a single sample in a study of T cell repertoires in aging, cancer and after chemotherapy. The template was genomic DNA from peripheral blood, not RNA. TRB rearrangements spanning V, D and J were amplified using mixed TRB-A/B primers. TCRdb recomputed calls from the multiplex PCR reads with MiXCR, one row per CDR3 protein. This table holds 1,500 to 2,000 distinct CDR3 sequences, about two fifths found once. The sample comprised blood. The receptor set was obtained from a human donor with a solid tumor.

This clonotype was seen a few times. The V gene is TRBV5-5, the J gene TRBJ1-6, with unresolved D. The CDR3 has 13 residues. Germline CDR1 SGHKS, CDR2 YYEKEE (reference sequence). The V gene lost 0 bases and the J gene lost 4 bases, with 2 bases spanning the gap. CDR3 DNA: TGTGCCAGCAGCTTGGGGTATAATTCACCCCTCCACTTT. Protein sequence: CASSLGYNSPLHF.

The table lists this clonotype with a few counts. The CDR3: CASSYRASGGSGQYF. CDR3 coding DNA: TGTGCCAGCAGTTACAGGGCTAGCGGGGGCTCGGGGCAGTACTTC. The rearrangement joins TRBV6-6 to TRBJ2-7, with TRBD2 matching 10 bases. The length of the CDR3 is 15 residues. Germline V CDR1 and CDR2: MNHNY, SVGAGI (reference sequence). The ends lost 2 bases at V and 9 bases at J; junction bases unmatched: 10.

The gene calls are TRBV30 and TRBJ1-4; D is undetermined. Germline CDR1 is GTSNPN and CDR2 is SVGIG (reference sequence). The CDR3 consists of 17 residues. V gave up 2 bases and J gave up 0 bases, with 16 bases separating them. The CDR3 sequence: CAWSPHDTFATNEKLFF. The CDR3 nucleotides read TGTGCCTGGAGTCCCCACGACACTTTTGCAACTAATGAAAAACTGTTTTTT.

The chain has TRBV27 and TRBJ2-2; 8 nucleotides agree with TRBD2. Unmatched junction bases numbered 4, after V lost 5 bases and J lost 8 bases. This CDR3 is 13 amino acids long. Looked up from germline, CDR1 is MNHEY and CDR2 is SMNVEV (reference sequence). CDR3 in DNA: TGTGCCAGCAGTCGGGAGGGGTGGGGGGAGCTGTTTTTT. It codes for CASSREGWGELFF.

The chain combines TRBV5-4 with TRBJ2-7; 8 bases match TRBD1. The J segment lost 5 bases and the V segment lost 0 bases, leaving 7 bases of the junction unmatched. The germline V gene encodes CDR1 SGHNT and CDR2 YYREEE (reference sequence). The CDR3 loop spans 15 amino acids. Written as DNA, the CDR3 is TGTGCCAGCAGCTTGGCAGGGGGCGCGGCCCACGAGCAGTACTTC. This codes for CASSLAGGAAHEQYF.

Of note for this clonotype: A much larger clone sits a single nucleotide away, making a read error possible. The J gene is TRBJ1-1, the V gene TRBV29-1; 7 bases map to TRBD1. Germline CDR1 is SQVTM and CDR2 is ANQGSEA. The CDR3 covers 12 residues. The CDR3, as DNA: TGCAGCGGGGGACAGCAGGGCACTGGAGCTTTCTTT. The encoded protein is CSGGQQGTGAFF.

The table lists this clonotype with a few counts. This sequence joins TRBV6-5 and TRBJ2-4, with 10 bases that match TRBD2. The CDR3 runs 15 residues. V shed 6 bases, J shed 3 bases, and the junction held 5 bases outside the gene matches. CDR1 and CDR2 from the germline V gene are MNHEY and SVGAGI. The CDR3 coding sequence is TGTGCCAGCAGCTCAAGCGGGAGGGTCAAAAACATTCAGTACTTC. Its translation is CASSSSGRVKNIQYF.

J is TRBJ2-7 and V is TRBV10-3, with D perhaps matching TRBD2 (5 bases). This CDR3 has 13 residues. Germline CDR1 and CDR2: ENHRY and SYGVKD. V lost 3 bases to trimming and J lost 5 bases, with 11 bases between them. The CDR3 DNA is TGTGCCATCAGTGACGGAGGCCCCGACGAGCAGTACTTC. It encodes CAISDGGPDEQYF.

V usage is TRBV12-3 or TRBV12-4 and J usage is TRBJ1-5, with 9 positions matching TRBD1. Losses at the gene ends were 6 bases for V and 7 bases for J; bases not matched to a gene: 4. CDR3 size: 13 residues. CDR3 residues: CASRTGGRQPQHF. CDR3 bases: TGTGCCAGCAGAACAGGGGGCAGACAGCCCCAGCATTTT.

This clonotype has more than one count but fewer than ten. The chain uses TRBV20-1 and TRBJ1-2; 9 bases agree with TRBD1. After removal of 5 bases from V and 3 bases from J, the junction contained 4 bases not matched to a gene. The length of the CDR3 is 13 residues. CDR1 and CDR2 (germline): DFQATT, SNEGSKA (reference sequence). The CDR3 spells CSAPTGGYYGYTF. CDR3 nucleotide sequence: TGCAGTGCTCCTACAGGGGGCTACTATGGCTACACCTTC.

V is TRBV20-1 and J is TRBJ2-3; TRBD1 or TRBD2 may be the D gene (5 bases each). This CDR3 is built from 15 residues. In germline, CDR1 is DFQATT, CDR2 SNEGSKA (reference sequence). Trimming pared 5 bases from V and 2 bases from J, leaving 17 bases between. CDR3 protein: CSALPLGAFTDTQYF. The CDR3 bases are TGCAGTGCTCTTCCGCTCGGGGCTTTCACAGATACGCAGTATTTT.

The CDR3 coding sequence is TGTGCCAGCAGCCTAGCGGGAGGGGCGGGAGAGACCCAGTACTTC. Translating gives CASSLAGGAGETQYF. V is TRBV6-5 and J is TRBJ2-5; 12 nucleotides align to TRBD2. The CDR3 is made up of 15 amino acids. After removal of 6 bases from V and 4 bases from J, the junction contained 6 bases not matched to a gene. CDR1 and CDR2 (germline): MNHEY, SVGAGI.

This clonotype was counted only a few times. The chain is built from TRBV6-5 and TRBJ1-6; 11 bases align to TRBD1. CDR1 MNHEY and CDR2 SVGAGI come from the germline V gene. The CDR3 extends over 15 amino acids. Germline trimming cut 6 bases from V and 10 bases from J; bases unmatched to any gene: 8. The CDR3 loop is CASSPFRTGGSPLHF. CDR3 in DNA: TGTGCCAGCAGCCCCTTTCGGACAGGGGGCTCACCCCTCCACTTT.

The chain recombines TRBV19 with TRBJ1-4; D remains unclear. The CDR3 sequence is 17 residues long. Germline V CDR1 and CDR2: LNHDA, SQIVND (reference sequence). Trimming pared 7 bases from V and 4 bases from J, leaving 22 bases between. For the CDR3, the DNA is TGTGCCAGTACCATGGAGAGGGTGGGCTCCTTTAATGAAAAACTGTTTTTT. This codes for CASTMERVGSFNEKLFF.

Points on this clonotype: It is unclear where the CDR3 begins or ends on the DNA, so no DNA is shown, and the CDR3 is as TCRdb lists it. This chain's CDR3 is CASLGMGHQPQHF. J is TRBJ1-5 and V is TRBV6-5. Germline V lookup: CDR1 MNHEY, CDR2 SVGAGI. Including both end residues, the CDR3 is 13 amino acids long.

With regard to this clonotype: One end of the junction fails to match germline, which may point to a read error. The chain employs TRBV6-1 and TRBJ1-2; the D gene is possibly TRBD1 (5 bases). Germline assignment: CDR1 MNHNS and CDR2 SASEGT. The CDR3 totals 15 residues. CDR3 residues: CASSKAGGGYYGYTF. For the CDR3, the DNA is TGTGCCAGCAGTAAAGCGGGGGGAGGGTACTATGGCTACACCTTC.

The chain recombines TRBV19 with TRBJ2-2; maybe TRBD2 (6 bases). V was trimmed by 2 bases and J by 3 bases, leaving 7 bases between them. This CDR3 has 14 residues. Per germline, CDR1 LNHDA and CDR2 SQIVND (reference sequence). CDR3 protein: CASSITGDTGELFF. For the CDR3, the DNA is TGTGCCAGTAGTATAACGGGGGACACCGGGGAGCTGTTTTTT.

Regarding this clonotype: This may be a read error: a much more frequent sequence differs by one nucleotide. This chain links TRBV29-1 with TRBJ1-2; 10 nucleotides agree with TRBD1. V lost 7 bases, J lost 6 bases, and 20 bases stayed unmatched. Germline lookup yields CDR1 SQVTM and CDR2 ANQGSEA. The CDR3 totals 17 residues. CDR3 in DNA: TGCAGCGCCAACCGGTGGACAGGGGGTGGTCTCATAGATGGCTACACCTTC. This codes for CSANRWTGGGLIDGYTF. The entire variable domain, with the rest obtained from reference TRBV29-1 and TRBJ1-2, is as follows: SAVISQKPSRDICQRGTSLTIQCQVDSQVTMMFWYRQQPGQSLTLIATANQGSEATYESGFVIDKFPISRPNLTFSTLTVSNMSPEDSSIYLCSANRWTGGGLIDGYTFGSGTRLTVV.

The chain combines TRBV10-3 with TRBJ2-1, with TRBD1 identical over 7 bases. Germline V gene lookup returns CDR1 ENHRY and CDR2 SYGVKD. The CDR3 consists of 13 residues. Trimming removed 2 bases from V and 8 bases from J; junction bases left unmatched: 3. As DNA, the CDR3 is TGTGCCATCAGTGAGCTGGGGACAGATGAGCAGTTCTTC. Translated: CAISELGTDEQFF.

CDR3: CSARYVGGLEAEAFF. The CDR3 bases are TGCAGTGCTAGATACGTAGGAGGTCTTGAGGCTGAAGCTTTCTTT. The chain joins TRBV20-1 to TRBJ1-1; no clear D gene. Trimming stripped 2 bases from V and 6 bases from J, with 19 bases between. Germline CDR1 and CDR2: DFQATT and SNEGSKA (reference sequence). The CDR3 runs 15 residues.

The J gene is TRBJ1-5, the V gene TRBV19; 10 bases are shared with TRBD1. CDR1 is LNHDA and CDR2 is SQIVND in the germline V gene (reference sequence). J gave up 2 bases and V 5 bases, and 12 bases lay outside the gene matches. The length of the CDR3 is 18 residues. The CDR3 bases are TGTGCCAGTAGTGCGCGAGAGGGGACAGGGGCTGGCAATCAGCCCCAGCATTTT. Amino acids: CASSAREGTGAGNQPQHF.

This clonotype has more than one count but fewer than ten. The chain carries TRBV30 and TRBJ1-1; D may be TRBD1 (6 bases). This CDR3 is built from 11 residues. The germline V and J ends were trimmed by 7 bases and 5 bases, with 11 bases remaining between them. Germline CDR1 and CDR2: GTSNPN and SVGIG (reference sequence). CDR3 in amino acids: CASQGWTEAFF. In nucleotides, the CDR3 is TGTGCCTCACAGGGTTGGACTGAAGCTTTCTTT.

The V and J genes are TRBV24-1 and TRBJ2-3; possibly TRBD1 for D (7 bases). This CDR3 has 15 residues. Germline V gives CDR1 KGHDR, CDR2 SFDVKD. The V gene lost 4 bases and the J gene lost 6 bases, with 16 bases spanning the gap. The CDR3, as DNA: TGTGCCACCAGTGACCCTACAGGGGCGGGGGATACGCAGTATTTT. The encoded protein is CATSDPTGAGDTQYF.

This clonotype was recorded a few times. The V gene is TRBV19, the J gene TRBJ2-3, with D unclear. Trimming cost V 11 bases and J 1 base, with 13 bases left between them. This CDR3 contains 13 residues. Germline CDR1 LNHDA, CDR2 SQIVND (reference sequence). DNA of the CDR3: TGTGCCTCAAGGCCTTTGGGCACAGATACGCAGTATTTT. The encoded protein is CASRPLGTDTQYF.